This TCR beta chain was profiled in a study of cytomegalovirus exposure and HLA in healthy donors. Overall study context: Across around 400 genotyped donors, around 82% landed in the Caucasian-associated ancestry cluster. Regarding the study as a whole: In a later analysis, HLA-associated TCR beta chains were more clonally expanded than equally common others.

The CDR3 runs to 17 residues. The germline CDR1 and CDR2 sequences are SGHTA and FQGTGA. With 5 bases clipped from V and 3 bases from J, the junction kept 14 bases outside the gene matches. PCR used 60 Vbeta primers and 13 Jbeta primers. Assay: immunoSEQ multiplex PCR; the TCRdb copy retains only in-frame clones and omits some. The table has some 150,000 clones, under 75% seen once. Worth noting for this clone: The antigen remains unidentified.

The sequenced sample was PBMCs. The chain is built from TRBV7-3 and TRBJ2-3, with TRBD2 matching 7 bases. The origin of this receptor is a woman in her sixties or seventies in good health and CMV-seropositive. CDR3 amino acids: CASSHLLAEKETDTQYF. The CDR3 bases are TGTGCCAGCAGCCATCTTCTAGCGGAGAAAGAAACAGATACGCAGTATTTT.